This T cell receptor beta chain comes out of a study of blood T cell repertoires in COVID-19. Across the whole study: The origin of the acute and convalescent COVID-19 samples was the United States, Italy and Spain. The analysed material was cDNA or gDNA that came from T cells, B-cell-depleted T cells, or PBMCs.

The V gene lost 3 bases and the J gene lost 2 bases, with 11 bases spanning the gap. The germline V gene has CDR1 MNHEY and CDR2 SVGEGT. The CDR3 spans 14 residues. In the original workflow: For nucleated cells, counts were estimated from reference gene primer amplification. The repertoire was sequenced with immunoSEQ multiplex PCR; TCRdb's copy has only in-frame clones and lacks some. The DNA was the basis for D and trimming; V, J and clone size are from that table. Here the sample spans 190,000 or so clones, more than 70% being singletons. V and J are TRBV6-2 or TRBV6-3 and TRBJ2-7; D is possibly TRBD2 (5 bases). The sequencing input was peripheral blood. The sequence came from a woman in her thirties with acute or convalescent COVID-19. CDR3 DNA: TGTGCCAGCAGTTATTTTCGGGGTCCCTACGAGCAGTACTTC. Its translation is CASSYFRGPYEQYF.